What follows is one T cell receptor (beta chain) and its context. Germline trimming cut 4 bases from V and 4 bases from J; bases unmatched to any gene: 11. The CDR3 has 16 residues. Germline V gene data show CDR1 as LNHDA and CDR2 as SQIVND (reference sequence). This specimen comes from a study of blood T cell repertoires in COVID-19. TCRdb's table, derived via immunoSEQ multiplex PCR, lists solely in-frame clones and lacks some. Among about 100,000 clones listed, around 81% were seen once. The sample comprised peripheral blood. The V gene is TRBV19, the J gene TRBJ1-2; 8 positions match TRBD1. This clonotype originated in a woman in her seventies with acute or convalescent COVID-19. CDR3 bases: TGTGCCAGTAGTACTATCCTTTCGACAGGGGTCTATGGCTACACCTTC. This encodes CASSTILSTGVYGYTF.